Shown below are 25 T cell receptor beta chains from a single sample sequenced in a study of T cells expressing NK-cell markers. TCRdb re-called the 5' RACE reads, yielding one record per CDR3 amino acid sequence without DNA. The sample table sets out 150,000 or so distinct CDR3 sequences. Specimen: blood T cells: a sorted CD56 or NKG2C T cell subset, CD4+ or CD8+ T cells, or bulk PBMC T cells (not recorded which). Receptors originate from a woman aged 45 to 65 in good health.

The CDR3 region is CASSLGTYTEAFF. The rearrangement links TRBV5-6 to TRBJ1-1. Germline loops: CDR1 SGHDT, CDR2 YYEEEE. The CDR3 is 13 amino acids.

The V and J genes are TRBV6-5 and TRBJ2-3; TCRdb indicates TRBD1, and absent DNA this call remains unverified. The CDR3 length is 15 residues. The germline gives CDR1 MNHEY, CDR2 SVGAGI. The CDR3 loop reads CASTQDRGRTDTQYF.

The chain couples TRBV5-1 to TRBJ1-3. The germline CDR1 and CDR2 sequences are SGHRS and YFSETQ. There are 13 residues in the CDR3. This CDR3 is CASSWDAGNTIYF.

The gene calls are TRBV3-1 and TRBJ2-3. The CDR3 covers 16 residues. In germline, CDR1 is LGHDT, CDR2 YNNKEL (reference sequence). CDR3 amino acids: CASSQELTSGTDTQYF.

The V call is TRBV10-3, the J call TRBJ2-2; with no DNA, the TCRdb D assignment of TRBD2 cannot be verified. The CDR3 is made up of 13 amino acids. Per germline, CDR1 ENHRY and CDR2 SYGVKD. The CDR3 loop reads CAILAGGGGELFF.

The gene calls are TRBV19 and TRBJ2-7; the D call of TRBD2 rests on TCRdb alone, since no DNA is present to check it. Per germline, CDR1 LNHDA and CDR2 SQIVND (reference sequence). The CDR3 has 14 amino acids. The CDR3 reads CATIPGLGSYEQYF.

This rearrangement joins TRBV6-5 to TRBJ2-5; the D call of TRBD2 rests on TCRdb alone, since no DNA is present to check it. The CDR3 extends over 14 amino acids. The germline V gene has CDR1 MNHEY and CDR2 SVGAGI. CDR3 residues: CASSPGLFQETQYF.

The chain recombines TRBV7-9 with TRBJ2-3. CDR1 is SEHNR, CDR2 FQNEAQ, per germline (reference sequence). The CDR3 is 15 residues long. CDR3 residues: CASSFSGSVTDTQYF.

The chain employs TRBV4-1 and TRBJ2-7. This CDR3 is 13 amino acids long. Germline lookup yields CDR1 MGHRA and CDR2 YSYEKL. CDR3 region: CASSSFLYYEQYF.

This chain connects TRBV2 to TRBJ1-5. The CDR3 has 13 residues. Germline-derived CDR1 and CDR2 are SNHLY and FYNNEI. CDR3 sequence: CASSDGSIQPQHF.

The genes are TRBV7-9 and TRBJ2-3; TCRdb returns TRBD2, unconfirmable since there is no DNA. Germline loops: CDR1 SEHNR, CDR2 FQNEAQ (reference sequence). This CDR3 has 13 residues. CDR3 sequence reads: CASSHPRSDTQYF.

The chain recombines TRBV20-1 with TRBJ2-1. CDR1 is DFQATT and CDR2 is SNEGSKA in the germline V gene (reference sequence). The CDR3 loop spans 13 amino acids. CDR3 residues: CSAVVSSYNEQFF.

The chain uses TRBV29-1 and TRBJ2-2; TCRdb's assignment of TRBD1 cannot be checked, as there is no DNA. The CDR3 loop spans 14 amino acids. Germline CDR1 reads SQVTM; CDR2 reads ANQGSEA. The CDR3 spells CSAALGISFGELFF.

The chain recombines TRBV3-1 with TRBJ2-3; TCRdb outputs TRBD2, but without DNA this stays unchecked. Germline-derived CDR1 and CDR2 are LGHDT and YNNKEL (reference sequence). The CDR3 totals 17 residues. The CDR3 sequence is CASSQDRVRLGGDTQYF.

The chain is built from TRBV2 and TRBJ2-1. The CDR3 contains 14 residues. Germline V gives CDR1 SNHLY, CDR2 FYNNEI. The CDR3: CASSVQSSYNEQFF.

This chain uses TRBV2 with TRBJ2-3; the D call of TRBD1 rests on TCRdb alone, since no DNA is present to check it. The CDR3 has 14 amino acids. Germline V CDR1 and CDR2: SNHLY, FYNNEI. The CDR3 loop reads CASSAQGARHTQYF.

The chain links TRBV21-1 to TRBJ2-3; lacking DNA, the TRBD1 call made by TCRdb goes unchecked. TRBV21-1 is reported as a pseudogene. The CDR3 has 16 amino acids. The CDR3 loop is CASSKASQGAPDTQYF.

The gene calls are TRBV4-1 and TRBJ1-1. Germline V lookup: CDR1 MGHRA, CDR2 YSYEKL. The CDR3 is made up of 15 amino acids. CDR3 amino acids: CASSQPQTENTEAFF.

The V gene is TRBV6-2 or TRBV6-3, the J gene TRBJ2-5; TCRdb designates TRBD1, a call that cannot be tested without DNA. The V gene's germline CDR1 is MNHEY and CDR2 SVGEGT. The CDR3 is 17 amino acids. CDR3 region: CASSFPPTMDRAETQYF.

The chain has TRBV27 and TRBJ1-2; checking the TCRdb D call of TRBD1 is not possible without DNA. The CDR3 has 15 amino acids. CDR1 is MNHEY, CDR2 SMNVEV, per germline (reference sequence). This chain's CDR3 is CASSPGRIRGYGYTF.

V is TRBV15 and J is TRBJ2-3; TCRdb designates TRBD1, a call that cannot be tested without DNA. CDR1 LNHNV and CDR2 YYDKDF come from the germline V gene (reference sequence). This CDR3 spans 16 amino acids. This CDR3 is CATSSGSGGSSDTQYF. Full variable domain (missing parts from reference TRBV15 and TRBJ2-3): DAMVIQNPRYQVTQFGKPVTLSCSQTLNHNVMYWYQQKSSQAPKLLFHYYDKDFNNEADTPDNFQSRRPNTSFCFLDIRSPGLGDTAMYLCATSSGSGGSSDTQYFGPGTRLTVL.

The chain combines TRBV15 with TRBJ2-7; TCRdb calls TRBD1, which cannot be checked without DNA. CDR3 length: 15 amino acids. Looked up from germline, CDR1 is LNHNV and CDR2 is YYDKDF (reference sequence). CDR3 in amino acids: CATSRVGTPSYEQYF.

The chain recombines TRBV24-1 with TRBJ2-1. Germline values: CDR1 KGHDR, CDR2 SFDVKD. This CDR3 contains 11 residues. CDR3 loop: CATSDVDEQFF.

The chain recombines TRBV7-8 with TRBJ2-4. The CDR3 spans 15 residues. Germline CDR1 is SGHVS and CDR2 is FQNEAQ. This CDR3 is CASSSGDGEFGIQYF.

The chain uses TRBV4-1 and TRBJ2-2. Germline CDR1 is MGHRA and CDR2 is YSYEKL. This CDR3 is built from 15 residues. The chain's CDR3 is CASSPGQANTGELFF.